The 27 T cell receptor beta chains given below trace back to one sample, sequenced in a study of OX40 agonist ivuxolimab in advanced cancers. TCRdb's copy holds only in-frame clones and misses some; the assay was immunoSEQ multiplex PCR. The table has some 100,000 clones, around 84% seen once. The source material was CD4+ or CD8+ T cells sorted from blood, sampled in a trial of the OX40 agonist ivuxolimab. These receptors were taken from an adult with an advanced solid tumor such as melanoma, head and neck, liver or kidney cancer.

This clone was detected only a few times. The rearrangement links TRBV18 to TRBJ1-2; no clear D. From germline, CDR1 is KGHSH and CDR2 LQKENI. Trimming cost V 0 bases and J 4 bases, with 15 bases left between them. The CDR3 covers 16 residues. For the CDR3, the DNA is TGTGCCAGCTCACCACCGGGAACTCACAACTCCTATGGCTACACCTTC. Its protein product is CASSPPGTHNSYGYTF.

The V call is TRBV19, the J call TRBJ1-2; D might be TRBD1 (6 bases). V was cut by 5 bases and J by 9 bases, with 13 bases left in between. This CDR3 comprises 12 residues. The germline gives CDR1 LNHDA, CDR2 SQIVND (reference sequence). The CDR3 loop reads CASSDTGRSYTF. The CDR3 coding sequence is TGTGCCAGTAGTGATACAGGGAGAAGCTACACCTTC.

The chain joins TRBV28 to TRBJ1-1; 7 nucleotides line up with TRBD1. J lost 8 bases, V lost 4 bases, and 7 bases had no gene match. Germline V gene data show CDR1 as MDHEN and CDR2 as SYDVKM. The CDR3 sequence is 13 residues long. CDR3 region: CASSSPGQYEAFF. For the CDR3, the DNA is TGTGCCAGCAGTTCACCGGGACAGTACGAAGCTTTCTTT.

This clone was seen only once. The J gene is TRBJ1-5, the V gene TRBV11-3; TRBD1 aligns across 10 bases. This CDR3 region has 16 residues. Germline CDR1 and CDR2: SGHNT and YENEEA. The V segment lost 5 bases and the J segment 2 bases; nucleotides outside the gene matches: 6. CDR3 protein: CASSARTGGGNQPQHF. DNA of the CDR3: TGTGCCAGCAGCGCCCGGACAGGGGGAGGCAATCAGCCCCAGCATTTT. The full variable domain, its missing parts supplied by reference TRBV11-3 and TRBJ1-5, is EAGVVQSPRYKIIEKKQPVAFWCNPISGHNTLYWYLQNLGQGPELLIRYENEEAVDDSQLPKDRFSAERLKGVDSTLKIQPAELGDSAVYLCASSARTGGGNQPQHFGDGTRLSIL.

The rearrangement joins TRBV25-1 to TRBJ2-1; TRBD1 agrees at 11 bases. The CDR3 has 14 amino acids. CDR1 MGHDK and CDR2 SYGVNS come from the germline V gene. The J segment lost 7 bases and the V segment lost 7 bases, leaving 6 bases of the junction unmatched. The CDR3 DNA reads TGTGCCAGCAAGGGACAGGGGGAGATTAATGAGCAGTTCTTC. It codes for CASKGQGEINEQFF.

V and J are TRBV6-1 and TRBJ1-2, with 8 nucleotides matching TRBD1. Trimming took 3 bases from V and 2 from J; bases not matched to a gene: 5. The CDR3 contains 15 residues. Looked up from germline, CDR1 is MNHNS and CDR2 is SASEGT. The CDR3 DNA follows: TGTGCCAGCAGTGACATGCAGGGGGCCAACTATGGCTACACCTTC. Amino acid sequence: CASSDMQGANYGYTF.

V and J are TRBV7-9 and TRBJ2-3; possibly TRBD1 or TRBD2 for D (5 bases each). The germline V and J ends were trimmed by 1 base and 1 base, with 9 bases remaining between them. Germline assignment: CDR1 SEHNR and CDR2 FQNEAQ (reference sequence). The CDR3 totals 15 residues. CDR3 sequence: CASSLGGEGTDTQYF. Written as DNA, the CDR3 is TGTGCCAGCAGCTTAGGAGGGGAAGGCACAGATACGCAGTATTTT.

The CDR3 sequence: CASTYRDGNYGYTF. DNA for the CDR3: TGTGCCAGCACCTATAGGGACGGAAACTATGGCTACACCTTC. The chain uses TRBV5-4 and TRBJ1-2; possible D gene TRBD1, 5 bases. Per germline, CDR1 SGHNT and CDR2 YYREEE (reference sequence). With 6 bases removed from V and 2 bases from J, the gap between germline ends came to 14 bases. The CDR3 is 14 residues long. Full variable domain (outside the CDR3, taken from reference TRBV5-4 and TRBJ1-2): ETGVTQSPTHLIKTRGQQVTLRCSSQSGHNTVSWYQQALGQGPQFIFQYYREEENGRGNFPPRFSGLQFPNYSSELNVNALELDDSALYLCASTYRDGNYGYTFGSGTRLTVV.

The rearrangement joins TRBV5-6 to TRBJ1-2; TRBD1 aligns across 7 bases. This CDR3 has 15 residues. With 4 bases clipped from V and 4 bases from J, the junction kept 10 bases outside the gene matches. Germline lookup yields CDR1 SGHDT and CDR2 YYEEEE. In nucleotides, the CDR3 is TGTGCCAGCAGCCTGGGGACAGACGCCTCCTATGGCTACACCTTC. It encodes CASSLGTDASYGYTF.

The rearrangement joins TRBV5-6 to TRBJ2-1; TRBD2 matches 14 bases. Per germline, CDR1 SGHDT and CDR2 YYEEEE. The V gene end was trimmed by 5 bases and the J gene end by 6 bases; junction bases not matched to a gene: 4. The CDR3 is made up of 15 amino acids. This CDR3 reads CASSPTSGGANEQFF. CDR3 sequence (DNA): TGTGCCAGCAGTCCGACTAGCGGGGGGGCCAATGAGCAGTTCTTC.

The chain has TRBV7-2 and TRBJ2-5, with D possibly called TRBD1 or TRBD2 (5 bases each). The length of the CDR3 is 15 residues. V gave up 8 bases and J gave up 2 bases, with 18 bases separating them. Germline lookup yields CDR1 SGHTA and CDR2 FQGNSA. In DNA form, the CDR3 reads TGTGCCAGCCTTTCCGCCGGGACCACTCAAGAGACCCAGTACTTC. Translating it yields CASLSAGTTQETQYF.

CDR3 protein: CATVKTVNSNQPQHF. As DNA, the CDR3 is TGTGCCACGGTTAAGACCGTTAATAGCAATCAGCCCCAGCATTTT. The V gene is TRBV19, the J gene TRBJ1-5, with D unclear. V was cut by 10 bases and J by 0 bases, with 16 bases left in between. The CDR3 covers 15 residues. Germline values: CDR1 LNHDA, CDR2 SQIVND (reference sequence). The full variable domain, completed using reference TRBV19 and TRBJ1-5, is DGGITQSPKYLFRKEGQNVTLSCEQNLNHDAMYWYRQDPGQGLRLIYYSQIVNDFQKGDIAEGYSVSREKKESFPLTVTSAQKNPTAFYLCATVKTVNSNQPQHFGDGTRLSIL.

This sequence joins TRBV6-5 and TRBJ2-5, with 7 bases aligning to TRBD1. CDR3 length: 16 amino acids. The V gene end was trimmed by 0 bases and the J gene end by 0 bases; junction bases not matched to a gene: 4. Germline V CDR1 and CDR2: MNHEY, SVGAGI. The CDR3 here is CASSYSGQPYQETQYF. CDR3 in DNA: TGTGCCAGCAGTTACTCGGGACAGCCGTACCAAGAGACCCAGTACTTC.

The chain carries TRBV9 and TRBJ2-5; 7 bases fit TRBD1. The germline gives CDR1 SGDLS, CDR2 YYNGEE. V dropped 6 bases and J dropped 1; count of bases not matched to a gene: 9. This CDR3 spans 15 amino acids. CDR3 nucleotide sequence: TGTGCCAGCACCCGAGGGGGCGGGCCCCAAGAGACCCAGTACTTC. Its translation: CASTRGGGPQETQYF.

The chain links TRBV11-2 to TRBJ2-1; 11 nucleotides line up with TRBD2. The germline V gene has CDR1 SGHAT and CDR2 FQNNGV. The CDR3 is 18 residues long. The J segment lost 2 bases and the V segment lost 5 bases, leaving 11 bases of the junction unmatched. The DNA of the CDR3 is TGTGCCAGCAGCCTTACACTCCCGGGACTAGCGGCCTACAATGAGCAGTTCTTC. Translated: CASSLTLPGLAAYNEQFF.

The V call is TRBV25-1, the J call TRBJ1-2; weak D call: TRBD1 (5 bases). Germline CDR1 reads MGHDK; CDR2 reads SYGVNS. The CDR3 spans 12 residues. The ends were cut back, 1 base at V and 7 bases at J, with 7 bases in the middle. The CDR3 DNA follows: TGTGCCAGCAGTGAATCGGGGCTTGGCTACACCTTC. Translation gives CASSESGLGYTF.

This clone has more than one count but fewer than ten. CDR3 in amino acids: CASSSGTVNTGELFF. The CDR3 coding sequence is TGTGCCAGCAGCAGCGGGACAGTGAACACCGGGGAGCTGTTTTTT. The J gene is TRBJ2-2, the V gene TRBV5-6; either TRBD1 or TRBD2 may fit D (7 bases each). With 4 bases removed from V and 1 base from J, the gap between germline ends came to 11 bases. The CDR3 loop spans 15 amino acids. Per germline, CDR1 SGHDT and CDR2 YYEEEE.

The rearrangement links TRBV7-2 to TRBJ1-5, with 9 bases matching TRBD1. This CDR3 is 15 amino acids long. Germline CDR1 reads SGHTA; CDR2 reads FQGNSA. After removal of 1 base from V and 9 bases from J, the junction contained 7 bases not matched to a gene. DNA for the CDR3: TGTGCCAGCAGCTTAGAGGGGACAGGGTATAGGCCCCAGCATTTT. It encodes CASSLEGTGYRPQHF.

The CDR3 nucleotides are TGCGCCAGCAGCTTGGCCGGTCCGGGGGAGAGCACAGATACGCAGTATTTT. This gives the protein CASSLAGPGESTDTQYF. The rearrangement uses TRBV5-1 and TRBJ2-3; D perhaps matches TRBD2 (6 bases). V shed 0 bases and J shed 0 bases, with 14 bases lying between them. The CDR3 is made up of 17 amino acids. The germline CDR1 and CDR2 sequences are SGHRS and YFSETQ.

This rearrangement joins TRBV23-1 to TRBJ1-2; no clear D gene. TRBV23-1 carries the ORF label, with uncertain function. The CDR3 is 17 amino acids. CDR3 sequence: CALNSSPPGPANYGYTF. Here the CDR3 DNA reads TGCGCGCTAAACTCGAGCCCCCCGGGCCCCGCTAACTATGGCTACACCTTC.

V usage is TRBV27 and J usage is TRBJ2-2; D is ambiguous. V was cut by 3 bases and J by 4 bases, with 9 bases left in between. The CDR3 covers 14 residues. Germline V gene data show CDR1 as MNHEY and CDR2 as SMNVEV (reference sequence). For the CDR3, the DNA is TGTGCCAGCAGTTTTGGTATCCCCACCGGGGAGCTGTTTTTT. Amino acid sequence: CASSFGIPTGELFF.

The rearrangement joins TRBV7-2 to TRBJ2-7; perhaps TRBD2 as D (6 bases). CDR3 size: 14 residues. Germline CDR1 SGHTA, CDR2 FQGNSA. Deletions cut 2 bases from V and 2 bases from J, with 10 bases between. The CDR3 sequence is CASSLSGGTYEQYF. The CDR3 bases are TGTGCCAGCAGCTTAAGTGGCGGGACCTACGAGCAGTACTTC.

The gene calls are TRBV30 and TRBJ2-5, with 9 bases that match TRBD2. CDR1 GTSNPN and CDR2 SVGIG come from the germline V gene (reference sequence). This CDR3 has 12 residues. V lost 8 bases and J lost 5; bases outside the gene matches: 6. The chain's CDR3 is CARGGAGETQYF. Written as DNA, the CDR3 is TGTGCCCGCGGGGGGGCGGGGGAGACCCAGTACTTC.

The chain couples TRBV9 to TRBJ2-3; the D is unclear. Germline loops: CDR1 SGDLS, CDR2 YYNGEE. With 0 bases removed from V and 2 bases from J, the gap between germline ends came to 4 bases. The CDR3 runs to 13 residues. CDR3 DNA sequence: TGTGCCAGCAGCGTAGCCTTCACAGATACGCAGTATTTT. Translating gives CASSVAFTDTQYF. Full variable domain (rest looked up from reference TRBV9 and TRBJ2-3): DSGVTQTPKHLITATGQRVTLRCSPRSGDLSVYWYQQSLDQGLQFLIQYYNGEERAKGNILERFSAQQFPDLHSELNLSSLELGDSALYFCASSVAFTDTQYFGPGTRLTVL.

The chain links TRBV11-3 to TRBJ2-6; D is undetermined. CDR1 and CDR2 (germline): SGHNT, YENEEA. This CDR3 contains 14 residues. V lost 3 bases and J 0 bases, leaving 3 bases between the germline ends. The DNA for the CDR3 is TGTGCCAGCAGCTTGAACTCTGGGGCCAACGTCCTGACTTTC. Its translation: CASSLNSGANVLTF.

This sequence joins TRBV7-3 and TRBJ2-2; D not resolved. The CDR3 totals 14 residues. Germline V gene data show CDR1 as SGHTA and CDR2 as FQGTGA. Deletions cut 4 bases from V and 5 bases from J, with 11 bases between. This CDR3 is CASSYDGRTGELFF. CDR3 in DNA: TGTGCCAGCAGCTACGACGGAAGGACCGGGGAGCTGTTTTTT.

The V gene is TRBV9, the J gene TRBJ1-1; no firm D call. CDR1 and CDR2 from the germline V gene are SGDLS and YYNGEE. Trimming took off 0 bases at V and 6 bases at J, with 9 bases between the two ends. The CDR3 runs to 13 residues. CDR3 protein: CASSVVSQAEAFF. CDR3 in DNA: TGTGCCAGCAGCGTAGTATCCCAGGCTGAAGCTTTCTTT.